These T cell receptor beta chains were read from a single sample in a study of T-cell reconstitution after alpha-beta-depleted transplantation in children. Using its own MiXCR run on the PCR reads, TCRdb lists one record per CDR3 protein. The sample records about 58,000 distinct CDR3 sequences, approximately 43% being singletons. Sequenced here: PBMCs, mostly from graft donor cells, sampled 360 days after TCRalphabeta/CD19-depleted stem cell transplant. The receptors were gathered from a male patient under 18 who had a stem cell transplant for acute lymphoblastic leukemia, so the T cells may come from the graft donor. Both conserved end residues are part of each CDR3. Each record gives: clone size, V gene, D gene, J gene, CDR3 protein, CDR3 DNA. A D gene is named only where the DNA matches it firmly. Rows give clone size only sometimes, using once, few, many, or a class for an expanded clone.

clone size: few
V gene: TRBV6-2/TRBV6-3
D gene: NA
J gene: TRBJ2-5
CDR3 protein: CASSYSSFSLTQETQYF
CDR3 DNA: TGTGCCAGCAGTTACTCCTCATTCAGTCTAACTCAAGAGACCCAGTACTTC

clone size: NA
V gene: TRBV10-1
D gene: TRBD1
J gene: TRBJ2-7
CDR3 protein: CATSGQGRYEQYF
CDR3 DNA: TGCGCCACGTCAGGACAGGGGAGGTACGAGCAGTACTTC

clone size: NA
V gene: TRBV5-1
D gene: NA
J gene: TRBJ2-2
CDR3 protein: CASSLLSGELFF
CDR3 DNA: TGCGCCAGCAGCTTGCTGAGCGGGGAGCTGTTTTTT

clone size: once
V gene: TRBV12-3/TRBV12-4
D gene: TRBD2
J gene: TRBJ2-5
CDR3 protein: CASRTSAFQETQYF
CDR3 DNA: TGTGCCAGCAGGACTAGCGCTTTCCAAGAGACCCAGTACTTC

clone size: few
V gene: TRBV12-3/TRBV12-4
D gene: NA
J gene: TRBJ2-5
CDR3 protein: CASSFLGPTETQYF
CDR3 DNA: TGTGCCAGCAGTTTTTTGGGGCCTACAGAGACCCAGTACTTC

clone size: NA
V gene: TRBV12-3/TRBV12-4
D gene: NA
J gene: TRBJ1-1
CDR3 protein: CASSLGHSLNEAFF
CDR3 DNA: TGTGCCAGCAGTTTGGGACACTCGCTTAATGAAGCTTTCTTT

clone size: NA
V gene: TRBV12-3/TRBV12-4
D gene: TRBD2
J gene: TRBJ2-3
CDR3 protein: CASSWTSIDTQYF
CDR3 DNA: TGTGCCAGCAGCTGGACTAGCATAGATACGCAGTATTTT

clone size: NA
V gene: TRBV24-1
D gene: NA
J gene: TRBJ2-5
CDR3 protein: CATSDLGAGAQETQYF
CDR3 DNA: TGTGCCACCAGTGATTTAGGGGCAGGAGCCCAAGAGACCCAGTACTTC

clone size: few
V gene: TRBV28
D gene: NA
J gene: TRBJ1-2
CDR3 protein: CASSPRQGSDGYTF
CDR3 DNA: TGTGCCAGCAGTCCTAGGCAGGGGTCGGATGGCTACACCTTC

clone size: NA
V gene: TRBV12-3/TRBV12-4
D gene: TRBD2
J gene: TRBJ2-3
CDR3 protein: CASSWGGLLTDTQYF
CDR3 DNA: TGTGCCAGCAGTTGGGGGGGACTTCTCACAGATACGCAGTATTTT

clone size: many
V gene: TRBV7-9
D gene: NA
J gene: TRBJ2-7
CDR3 protein: CASRGVTLEQYF
CDR3 DNA: TGTGCCAGCAGGGGGGTTACCCTCGAGCAGTACTTC

clone size: NA
V gene: TRBV12-3/TRBV12-4
D gene: NA
J gene: TRBJ1-4
CDR3 protein: CASRGQATNEKLFF
CDR3 DNA: TGTGCCAGCAGGGGCCAAGCAACTAATGAAAAACTGTTTTTT

clone size: few
V gene: TRBV24-1
D gene: TRBD2
J gene: TRBJ2-3
CDR3 protein: CATSARTSGRTFPTDTQYF
CDR3 DNA: TGTGCCACCAGTGCTAGGACTAGCGGGAGGACCTTCCCCACAGATACGCAGTATTTT

clone size: NA
V gene: TRBV6-1
D gene: NA
J gene: TRBJ1-5
CDR3 protein: CASTAAGSNQPQHF
CDR3 DNA: TGTGCCAGCACCGCTGCGGGTAGCAATCAGCCCCAGCATTTT

clone size: NA
V gene: TRBV27
D gene: TRBD2
J gene: TRBJ2-5
CDR3 protein: CASRKGLAGGGTQYF
CDR3 DNA: TGTGCCAGCAGAAAGGGACTAGCGGGAGGTGGGACCCAGTACTTC

clone size: NA
V gene: TRBV29-1
D gene: TRBD1
J gene: TRBJ1-2
CDR3 protein: CSVEMGQGINGYTF
CDR3 DNA: TGCAGCGTTGAAATGGGACAGGGTATTAATGGCTACACCTTC

clone size: NA
V gene: TRBV9
D gene: NA
J gene: TRBJ2-1
CDR3 protein: CASSVAPRLYNEQFF
CDR3 DNA: TGTGCCAGCAGCGTAGCCCCCCGCCTTTACAATGAGCAGTTCTTC

clone size: once
V gene: TRBV20-1
D gene: NA
J gene: TRBJ2-7
CDR3 protein: CSARGTGYYEQYF
CDR3 DNA: TGCAGTGCTAGAGGTACAGGGTACTACGAGCAGTACTTC

clone size: few
V gene: TRBV12-3/TRBV12-4
D gene: TRBD2
J gene: TRBJ2-1
CDR3 protein: CASSLGGGRANEQFF
CDR3 DNA: TGTGCCAGCAGTTTAGGAGGCGGGAGGGCCAATGAGCAGTTCTTC

clone size: many
V gene: TRBV12-3/TRBV12-4
D gene: NA
J gene: TRBJ1-5
CDR3 protein: CASSQGKNQPQHF
CDR3 DNA: TGTGCCAGCAGTCAGGGAAAGAATCAGCCCCAGCATTTT

clone size: NA
V gene: TRBV9
D gene: NA
J gene: TRBJ2-7
CDR3 protein: CASSPRTSYEQYF
CDR3 DNA: TGTGCCAGCAGCCCAAGGACATCTTACGAGCAGTACTTC

clone size: few
V gene: TRBV20-1
D gene: NA
J gene: TRBJ2-3
CDR3 protein: CSARDLRGFSTDTQYF
CDR3 DNA: TGCAGTGCTAGAGATCTACGAGGGTTTAGCACAGATACGCAGTATTTT

clone size: NA
V gene: TRBV12-3/TRBV12-4
D gene: NA
J gene: TRBJ2-7
CDR3 protein: CASSSGGPDYEQYF
CDR3 DNA: TGTGCCAGCAGTTCCGGCGGACCAGATTACGAGCAGTACTTC

clone size: few
V gene: TRBV7-9
D gene: NA
J gene: TRBJ1-1
CDR3 protein: CASSPPWGGNTEAFF
CDR3 DNA: TGTGCCAGCAGCCCGCCGTGGGGGGGAAACACTGAAGCTTTCTTT

clone size: once
V gene: TRBV4-1
D gene: NA
J gene: TRBJ1-1
CDR3 protein: CASSRSGDGTEAFF
CDR3 DNA: TGCGCCAGCAGCCGGAGCGGGGATGGCACTGAAGCTTTCTTT

clone size: few
V gene: TRBV5-1
D gene: TRBD1
J gene: TRBJ2-7
CDR3 protein: CASSLSTGSSYEQYF
CDR3 DNA: TGCGCCAGCAGCTTATCGACAGGGAGCTCCTACGAGCAGTACTTC

clone size: NA
V gene: TRBV5-5
D gene: NA
J gene: TRBJ2-7
CDR3 protein: CASSPGHPISFYEQYF
CDR3 DNA: TGTGCCAGCAGTCCGGGACACCCGATAAGTTTCTACGAGCAGTACTTC

clone size: NA
V gene: TRBV29-1
D gene: NA
J gene: TRBJ2-1
CDR3 protein: CSVVGSYNEQFF
CDR3 DNA: TGCAGCGTTGTCGGTTCCTACAATGAGCAGTTCTTC

clone size: NA
V gene: TRBV7-9
D gene: TRBD2
J gene: TRBJ2-5
CDR3 protein: CASSPPGLAGGETQYF
CDR3 DNA: TGTGCCAGCAGCCCACCAGGACTAGCGGGAGGAGAGACCCAGTACTTC

clone size: NA
V gene: TRBV6-6
D gene: NA
J gene: TRBJ2-7
CDR3 protein: CASSSQRQGEQYF
CDR3 DNA: TGTGCCAGCAGTTCCCAGCGCCAGGGGGAGCAGTACTTC

clone size: NA
V gene: TRBV20-1
D gene: TRBD1
J gene: TRBJ1-2
CDR3 protein: CSAIDRDHDYGYTF
CDR3 DNA: TGCAGTGCTATCGACAGGGACCACGACTATGGCTACACCTTC

clone size: NA
V gene: TRBV5-1
D gene: NA
J gene: TRBJ2-3
CDR3 protein: CASSLIWGRTDTQYF
CDR3 DNA: TGCGCCAGCAGCTTGATCTGGGGACGGACAGATACGCAGTATTTT

clone size: NA
V gene: TRBV5-1
D gene: NA
J gene: TRBJ2-7
CDR3 protein: CASSLDGPSYEQYF
CDR3 DNA: TGCGCCAGCAGCCTGGACGGCCCCTCCTACGAGCAGTACTTC

clone size: few
V gene: TRBV4-2
D gene: NA
J gene: TRBJ2-3
CDR3 protein: CASSQDLSRATTDTQYF
CDR3 DNA: TGTGCCAGCAGCCAAGACCTTTCGCGGGCCACCACAGATACGCAGTATTTT

clone size: NA
V gene: TRBV20-1
D gene: NA
J gene: TRBJ1-2
CDR3 protein: CSADNREGGNYGYTF
CDR3 DNA: TGCAGTGCAGACAACAGGGAGGGAGGGAACTATGGCTACACCTTC

clone size: NA
V gene: TRBV5-1
D gene: TRBD2
J gene: TRBJ2-1
CDR3 protein: CASSLGTSIDEQFF
CDR3 DNA: TGCGCCAGCAGCTTAGGGACTAGCATCGATGAGCAGTTCTTC

clone size: NA
V gene: TRBV7-9
D gene: TRBD2
J gene: TRBJ2-3
CDR3 protein: CASSSGLAGPDTQYF
CDR3 DNA: TGTGCCAGCAGCTCGGGGCTAGCGGGACCAGATACGCAGTATTTT

clone size: NA
V gene: TRBV7-6
D gene: NA
J gene: TRBJ2-2
CDR3 protein: CASSPETGTGELFF
CDR3 DNA: TGTGCCAGCAGCCCAGAGACGGGAACCGGGGAGCTGTTTTTT

clone size: few
V gene: TRBV7-9
D gene: NA
J gene: TRBJ2-5
CDR3 protein: CASSLKPQGRETQYF
CDR3 DNA: TGTGCCAGCAGCTTAAAACCGCAGGGAAGGGAGACCCAGTACTTC

clone size: NA
V gene: TRBV4-3
D gene: NA
J gene: TRBJ1-3
CDR3 protein: CASSQDRAGHGNTIYF
CDR3 DNA: TGCGCCAGCAGCCAAGATCGGGCCGGGCATGGAAACACCATATATTTT

clone size: few
V gene: TRBV7-9
D gene: TRBD1
J gene: TRBJ2-7
CDR3 protein: CASSLVTGVSYEQYF
CDR3 DNA: TGTGCCAGCAGCTTAGTAACAGGGGTCTCCTACGAGCAGTACTTC

clone size: few
V gene: TRBV7-9
D gene: TRBD1
J gene: TRBJ2-4
CDR3 protein: CASSSTRQGEKNIQYF
CDR3 DNA: TGTGCCAGCAGCTCCACCAGACAGGGGGAAAAAAACATTCAGTACTTC

clone size: NA
V gene: TRBV7-8
D gene: NA
J gene: TRBJ2-5
CDR3 protein: CASSPRDARETQYF
CDR3 DNA: TGTGCCAGCAGCCCTAGGGATGCTCGAGAGACCCAGTACTTC

clone size: many
V gene: TRBV29-1
D gene: NA
J gene: TRBJ2-5
CDR3 protein: CSVDDGPRKYF
CDR3 DNA: TGCAGCGTGGACGACGGCCCTAGGAAGTACTTC